This passage covers 18 T cell receptor beta chains from one sample sequenced in a study of response to subunit inactivated influenza vaccine. TCRdb analysed the RT-PCR reads with MiXCR anew, one entry per CDR3 protein. The sample records about 500,000 distinct CDR3 sequences, more than 7% being singletons. Sample: PBMCs from blood, taken less than 30 months after vaccination. The receptors stem from a man between 50 and 69 years old who received an inactivated influenza vaccine.

This clonotype was counted many times. The chain couples TRBV4-2 to TRBJ2-3; TRBD1 agrees at 12 bases. Trimming cost V 4 bases and J 2 bases; bases outside gene matches: 13. The CDR3 totals 19 residues. Germline lookup yields CDR1 LGHNA and CDR2 YNFKEQ. CDR3 coding DNA: TGTGCCAGCAGCCTCCGGGACAGGGGGCTAGCTAGACTCACAGATACGCAGTATTTT. Translation gives CASSLRDRGLARLTDTQYF.

J is TRBJ1-6 and V is TRBV3-1, with D unclear. V was cut by 4 bases and J by 4 bases, with 11 bases left in between. Germline CDR1 reads LGHDT; CDR2 reads YNNKEL (reference sequence). The CDR3 totals 15 residues. The CDR3 sequence is CASSPQRQYNSPLHF. CDR3 bases: TGTGCCAGCAGCCCTCAACGACAATATAATTCACCCCTCCACTTT.

This clonotype was found many times. CDR3 region: CASSPGSGYGYTF. DNA of the CDR3: TGTGCCAGCAGCCCGGGGTCGGGCTATGGCTACACCTTC. J is TRBJ1-2 and V is TRBV9; D not certain. Trimming cost V 4 bases and J 4 bases, with 11 bases left between them. In germline, CDR1 is SGDLS, CDR2 YYNGEE. The CDR3 extends over 13 amino acids.

Comments on this clonotype: A junction end diverges from the germline sequence, so it may reflect a read error. The chain carries TRBV6-1 and TRBJ2-7; D might be TRBD2 (5 bases). CDR1 is MNHNS and CDR2 is SASEGT in the germline V gene. The CDR3 length is 14 residues. The CDR3 sequence is CASSATGNAYEQYF. DNA of the CDR3: TGTGCCAGCAGTGCTACCGGGAATGCCTATGAGCAGTACTTC.

J is TRBJ1-5 and V is TRBV4-1; the D is unclear. V lost 0 bases and J lost 3, with 9 bases in between. Germline V gene lookup returns CDR1 MGHRA and CDR2 YSYEKL. There are 15 residues in the CDR3. The CDR3, as DNA: TGCGCCAGCAGCCAAGATTACACCCTCAATCAGCCCCAGCATTTT. Translation gives CASSQDYTLNQPQHF.

The V and J genes are TRBV4-3 and TRBJ2-5, with TRBD2 matching over 7 bases. From germline, CDR1 is LGHNA and CDR2 YSLEER. J was trimmed by 4 bases and V by 1 base; bases with no gene match: 6. The CDR3 has 15 amino acids. CDR3 DNA sequence: TGCGCCAGCAGCCAAGTGCGGGGGTTCGGAGAGACCCAGTACTTC. Translation: CASSQVRGFGETQYF.

The V gene is TRBV12-3 or TRBV12-4, the J gene TRBJ1-6; D gene unclear. The germline V and J ends were trimmed by 7 bases and 11 bases, with 12 bases remaining between them. CDR3 size: 12 residues. CDR3 coding DNA: TGTGCCAGCACCTTTGGGAATCCACCCCTCCACTTT. Residues: CASTFGNPPLHF.

V gene TRBV20-1 combines with J gene TRBJ2-1; 13 positions agree with TRBD2. The germline CDR1 and CDR2 sequences are DFQATT and SNEGSKA (reference sequence). This CDR3 is built from 17 residues. The CDR3 region is CSSGGLAGLNSYNEQFF. CDR3 DNA: TGCAGCTCTGGGGGACTAGCGGGGCTTAACTCCTACAATGAGCAGTTCTTC.

The V and J genes are TRBV30 and TRBJ1-1; 7 bases are shared with TRBD1. This CDR3 comprises 13 residues. V lost 4 bases to trimming and J lost 4 bases; unmatched junction nucleotides: 6. Looked up from germline, CDR1 is GTSNPN and CDR2 is SVGIG (reference sequence). CDR3 in DNA: TGTGCCTGGACCATAAACAGGGGCACTGAAGCTTTCTTT. Translation: CAWTINRGTEAFF.

This clonotype appeared a few times. This chain uses TRBV5-1 with TRBJ2-1; 11 nucleotides match TRBD2. Germline V gene lookup returns CDR1 SGHRS and CDR2 YFSETQ. The CDR3 runs to 19 residues. After removal of 0 bases from V and 0 bases from J, the junction contained 8 bases not matched to a gene. The CDR3 DNA is TGCGCCAGCAGCTTGGATTTAGCGGGAGGGACGAGCTCCTACAATGAGCAGTTCTTC. It specifies CASSLDLAGGTSSYNEQFF. The full variable domain, with the rest looked up from reference TRBV5-1 and TRBJ2-1, is KAGVTQTPRYLIKTRGQQVTLSCSPISGHRSVSWYQQTPGQGLQFLFEYFSETQRNKGNFPGRFSGRQFSNSRSEMNVSTLELGDSALYLCASSLDLAGGTSSYNEQFFGPGTRLTVL.

The rearrangement joins TRBV10-3 to TRBJ2-3; 11 bases map to TRBD2. Germline V gene lookup returns CDR1 ENHRY and CDR2 SYGVKD. V gave up 6 bases and J gave up 2 bases; unmatched junction bases: 4. The CDR3 is 15 residues long. The CDR3 loop is CAIRNSGRATDTQYF. CDR3 nucleotide sequence: TGTGCCATCAGGAATAGCGGGAGGGCCACAGATACGCAGTATTTT.

DNA for the CDR3: TGCGCCAGCAGCTTAAGTGTACTCACGAACACTGAAGCTTTCTTT. Amino acids: CASSLSVLTNTEAFF. The V and J genes are TRBV5-1 and TRBJ1-1; no definite D call. The CDR3 covers 15 residues. Germline lookup yields CDR1 SGHRS and CDR2 YFSETQ. V was trimmed by 2 bases and J by 1 base, leaving 12 bases between them.

This clonotype was observed a few times. This chain links TRBV4-1 with TRBJ1-2; D remains ambiguous. Per germline, CDR1 MGHRA and CDR2 YSYEKL. V dropped 1 base and J dropped 3 bases, with 9 bases sitting between them. CDR3 length: 14 amino acids. This CDR3 is CASSQVVGDYGYTF. The CDR3 DNA sequence: TGCGCCAGCAGCCAAGTTGTGGGCGACTATGGCTACACCTTC.

Many counts were recorded for this clonotype. The J gene is TRBJ1-2, the V gene TRBV7-9, with D unresolved. In germline, CDR1 is SEHNR, CDR2 FQNEAQ (reference sequence). The length of the CDR3 is 12 residues. V shed 0 bases and J shed 14 bases, with 13 bases lying between them. This CDR3 is CASSLANWIWTF. The CDR3 DNA sequence: TGTGCCAGCAGCTTAGCTAATTGGATCTGGACCTTC. Full variable domain (outside the CDR3, taken from reference TRBV7-9 and TRBJ1-2): DTGVSQNPRHKITKRGQNVTFRCDPISEHNRLYWYRQTLGQGPEFLTYFQNEAQLEKSRLLSDRFSAERPKGSFSTLEIQRTEQGDSAMYLCASSLANWIWTFGSGTRLTVV.

A few counts support this clonotype. J is TRBJ2-1 and V is TRBV24-1; 9 nucleotides line up with TRBD1. The J segment lost 4 bases and the V segment lost 4 bases, leaving 1 base of the junction unmatched. This CDR3 has 14 residues. CDR1 and CDR2 (germline): KGHDR, SFDVKD. CDR3 bases: TGTGCCACCAGTGAGGACAGGGGTTACAATGAGCAGTTCTTC. It translates to CATSEDRGYNEQFF.

The chain couples TRBV11-2 to TRBJ2-1; D possibly uses TRBD1 or TRBD2 (5 bases each). The CDR3 consists of 16 residues. Trimming shortened V by 5 bases and J by 0 bases, and 14 bases separated the two germline ends. The germline gives CDR1 SGHAT, CDR2 FQNNGV. The CDR3 is CASSPVPGHSYNEQFF. Written as DNA, the CDR3 is TGTGCCAGCAGCCCCGTACCGGGGCACTCCTACAATGAGCAGTTCTTC. The full variable domain, completed using reference TRBV11-2 and TRBJ2-1, is EAGVAQSPRYKIIEKRQSVAFWCNPISGHATLYWYQQILGQGPKLLIQFQNNGVVDDSQLPKDRFSAERLKGVDSTLKIQPAKLEDSAVYLCASSPVPGHSYNEQFFGPGTRLTVL.

This clonotype was detected a few times. The chain carries TRBV28 and TRBJ1-1, with TRBD1 as a possible D gene (6 bases). The CDR3 consists of 13 residues. V was pared by 6 bases and J by 4 bases, with 12 bases between. In germline, CDR1 is MDHEN, CDR2 SYDVKM. CDR3 residues: CASRGGVSTEAFF. Here the CDR3 DNA reads TGTGCCAGCAGAGGGGGTGTCTCCACTGAAGCTTTCTTT. Combining the CDR3 with reference TRBV28 and TRBJ1-1 gives the whole variable domain DVKVTQSSRYLVKRTGEKVFLECVQDMDHENMFWYRQDPGLGLRLIYFSYDVKMKEKGDIPEGYSVSREKKERFSLILESASTNQTSMYLCASRGGVSTEAFFGQGTRLTVV.

This clonotype was seen more than once but under ten times. The J gene is TRBJ2-3, the V gene TRBV6-1; no firm D call. Germline V CDR1 and CDR2: MNHNS, SASEGT. The CDR3 is made up of 14 amino acids. With 5 bases removed from V and 3 bases from J, the gap between germline ends came to 12 bases. As DNA, the CDR3 is TGTGCCAGCAGTCGAGCTCGTTTAACAGATACGCAGTATTTT. Its translation is CASSRARLTDTQYF.